Below are 12 T cell receptor beta chains sequenced from a single sample in a study of B cell selection in AIRE deficiency. Measured with immunoSEQ multiplex PCR; TCRdb has only the in-frame clones, and not every one. In the table there are 25,000 to 30,000 clones, 95% of which are singletons. CD4+CD127+ cells were sorted as the conventional CD4 T cells. The sample was CD4+CD127+ conventional T cells sorted from PBMCs. These receptors were taken from a human donor in good health.

This chain links TRBV11-2 with TRBJ2-7, with D tentatively TRBD2 (7 bases). Germline-derived CDR1 and CDR2 are SGHAT and FQNNGV. The CDR3 sequence is 14 residues long. The germline V and J ends were trimmed by 3 bases and 0 bases, with 9 bases remaining between them. The CDR3 loop reads CASSLGGASYEQYF. CDR3 in DNA: TGTGCCAGCAGCTTGGGGGGGGCCTCCTACGAGCAGTACTTC.

The chain combines TRBV12-2 with TRBJ2-6. TRBV12-2 is assigned pseudogene status. The CDR3 has 15 amino acids. CDR3 sequence: CASRFAETGANVLTF. The CDR3 coding sequence is TGTGCAAGTCGCTTCGCCGAGACCGGGGCCAACGTCCTGACTTTC.

The chain couples TRBV7-3 to TRBJ2-5; D gene uncertain. CDR1 and CDR2 from the germline V gene are SGHTA and FQGTGA. This CDR3 spans 12 amino acids. The V end was cut by 2 bases, the J end by 1 base, with 2 bases between. Here the CDR3 reads CASSLAQETQYF. The CDR3 DNA reads as TGTGCCAGCAGCTTAGCCCAAGAGACCCAGTACTTC.

The chain uses TRBV6-1 and TRBJ1-2; D gene unclear. Germline V lookup: CDR1 MNHNS, CDR2 SASEGT. There are 12 residues in the CDR3. V gave up 1 base and J gave up 7 bases, with 7 bases separating them. The CDR3 DNA reads TGTGCCAGCAGTGAAGATAGCTTTGGCTACACCTTC. Protein product: CASSEDSFGYTF.

The chain joins TRBV5-1 to TRBJ2-2; 11 positions match TRBD1. CDR3 length: 17 amino acids. After removal of 4 bases from V and 4 bases from J, the junction contained 9 bases not matched to a gene. Per germline, CDR1 SGHRS and CDR2 YFSETQ. CDR3 nucleotide sequence: TGCGCCAGCAGCATCCCCGGGACAGGGGGAGTCACCGGGGAGCTGTTTTTT. Protein product: CASSIPGTGGVTGELFF. Using reference TRBV5-1 and TRBJ2-2 for the parts outside the CDR3, the full variable domain is KAGVTQTPRYLIKTRGQQVTLSCSPISGHRSVSWYQQTPGQGLQFLFEYFSETQRNKGNFPGRFSGRQFSNSRSEMNVSTLELGDSALYLCASSIPGTGGVTGELFFGEGSRLTVL.

V and J are TRBV5-8 and TRBJ2-7, with D possibly TRBD1 on 5 matching bases. The CDR3 is 16 residues long. Trimming shortened V by 0 bases and J by 5 bases, and 18 bases separated the two germline ends. The V gene's germline CDR1 is SGHTS and CDR2 YDEGEE. DNA of the CDR3: TGTGCCAGCAGCTTGGGCAGGGCCCCTTTAACCGACGAGCAGTACTTC. Its protein product is CASSLGRAPLTDEQYF. Together with reference TRBV5-8 and TRBJ2-7, the CDR3 gives the full variable domain: EAGVTQSPTHLIKTRGQQATLRCSPISGHTSVYWYQQALGLGLQFLLWYDEGEERNRGNFPPRFSGRQFPNYSSELNVNALELEDSALYLCASSLGRAPLTDEQYFGPGTRLTVT.

The V gene is TRBV7-2, the J gene TRBJ1-5; D is perhaps TRBD1 (6 bases). V was trimmed by 1 base and J by 7 bases, leaving 11 bases between them. The CDR3 totals 14 residues. Germline V gene data show CDR1 as SGHTA and CDR2 as FQGNSA. For the CDR3, the DNA is TGTGCCAGCAGCTTAGGCAGGGGAGAACAGCCCCAGCATTTT. Translating it yields CASSLGRGEQPQHF.

This chain uses TRBV6-4 with TRBJ1-4; TRBD1 matches 7 bases. The CDR3 totals 14 residues. Germline values: CDR1 MRHNA, CDR2 SNTAGT. Losses at the gene ends were 10 bases for V and 7 bases for J; bases not matched to a gene: 12. The CDR3 reads CATKSKGAPEKLFF. Here the CDR3 DNA reads TGTGCCACCAAATCCAAGGGGGCGCCTGAAAAACTGTTTTTT.

Note on this clone: One junction end does not reproduce the germline sequence, and a read error may be involved. This chain joins TRBV7-9 and TRBJ2-1, with D hard to call. This CDR3 region has 11 residues. Germline CDR1 is SEHNR and CDR2 is FQNEAQ (reference sequence). Written as DNA, the CDR3 is TGTGCCGGCAGCTCCTACAATGAGCAGTTCTTC. Its protein product is CAGSSYNEQFF.

The chain links TRBV2 to TRBJ1-3; tentatively, D is TRBD1 (5 bases). With 6 bases removed from V and 3 bases from J, the gap between germline ends came to 30 bases. The CDR3 sequence is 20 residues long. CDR1 is SNHLY and CDR2 is FYNNEI in the germline V gene. CDR3 nucleotide sequence: TGTGCCAGCAGCGAGCAGGGACCTCTCAAGGGTAGGTTACGTGGAAACACCATATATTTT. The encoded protein is CASSEQGPLKGRLRGNTIYF.

The chain joins TRBV20-1 to TRBJ1-2; D uncertain. The CDR3 loop spans 11 amino acids. Germline V CDR1 and CDR2: DFQATT, SNEGSKA (reference sequence). V was pared by 3 bases and J by 3 bases, with 5 bases between. CDR3 DNA sequence: TGCAGTGCTAGTGGGGACTATGGCTACACCTTC. Translation: CSASGDYGYTF.

The chain recombines TRBV10-3 with TRBJ1-2, with TRBD1 matching 7 bases. Germline trimming cut 0 bases from V and 4 bases from J; bases unmatched to any gene: 5. The germline V gene encodes CDR1 ENHRY and CDR2 SYGVKD. This CDR3 spans 15 amino acids. Written as DNA, the CDR3 is TGTGCCATCAGTGAGTCCTCCAACAGGGGCTATGGCTACACCTTC. Encoded protein: CAISESSNRGYGYTF.